These 19 T cell receptor beta chains came from one sample sequenced in a study of blood T cell repertoires in COVID-19. Method: immunoSEQ multiplex PCR; TCRdb's copy keeps in-frame clones and lacks some. The sample consists of roughly 100,000 clones, just under 85% of them appearing once. Material: peripheral blood. The receptors come from a man in his forties with active or convalescent COVID-19.

V and J are TRBV11-2 and TRBJ2-5, with 7 bases lining up with TRBD2. CDR3 length equals 13 residues. Germline loops: CDR1 SGHAT, CDR2 FQNNGV. The junction had 1 base not matched to a gene; V was cut back by 4 bases and J by 2 bases. CDR3 sequence (DNA): TGTGCCAGCAGCTACGGGGGGCAAGAGACCCAGTACTTC. It yields the protein CASSYGGQETQYF. Full variable domain (remainder filled in from reference TRBV11-2 and TRBJ2-5): EAGVAQSPRYKIIEKRQSVAFWCNPISGHATLYWYQQILGQGPKLLIQFQNNGVVDDSQLPKDRFSAERLKGVDSTLKIQPAKLEDSAVYLCASSYGGQETQYFGPGTRLLVL.

The DNA of the CDR3 is TGTGCCACCAGTGATGGCCCGAGGGATACGCAGTATTTT. As protein: CATSDGPRDTQYF. The chain combines TRBV24-1 with TRBJ2-3; D unclear. V lost 3 bases and J 6 bases, leaving 9 bases between the germline ends. CDR3 length equals 13 residues. In germline, CDR1 is KGHDR, CDR2 SFDVKD.

This rearrangement joins TRBV21-1 to TRBJ1-1; whether TRBD1, the table's D call, matches the DNA was not checked. TRBV21-1 corresponds to a pseudogene. The CDR3 has 16 amino acids. The CDR3 DNA follows: TGTGCCAGCAGCAAATTGGAGGGACAGATTAACACTGAAGCTTTCTTT. This encodes CASSKLEGQINTEAFF.

This sequence joins TRBV11-2 and TRBJ1-2; D not certain. Germline CDR1 reads SGHAT; CDR2 reads FQNNGV. The ends were cut back, 4 bases at V and 4 bases at J, with 10 bases in the middle. The CDR3 runs 13 residues. In nucleotides, the CDR3 is TGTGCCAGCAGCTCGCCGAGGGTCTATGGCTACACCTTC. This encodes CASSSPRVYGYTF.

The table lists this clone with a few counts. The chain couples TRBV5-4 to TRBJ2-7, with a possible D match to TRBD1 (6 bases). V was pared by 5 bases and J by 1 base, with 10 bases between. Germline V gene data show CDR1 as SGHNT and CDR2 as YYREEE (reference sequence). The CDR3 is made up of 13 amino acids. CDR3 nucleotide sequence: TGTGCCAGCAGGAAGACAGGATCCTACGAGCAGTACTTC. Protein product: CASRKTGSYEQYF.

The V gene is TRBV30, the J gene TRBJ1-5; no firm D call. The CDR3 has 13 amino acids. With 2 bases removed from V and 3 bases from J, the gap between germline ends came to 8 bases. Per the germline V gene, CDR1 is GTSNPN and CDR2 is SVGIG (reference sequence). The CDR3 region is CAWSYSHNQPQHF. In DNA, the CDR3 is TGTGCCTGGAGTTACAGCCACAATCAGCCCCAGCATTTT.

This clone was observed a few times. The rearrangement uses TRBV11-2 and TRBJ2-7; maybe TRBD1 (6 bases). CDR1 SGHAT and CDR2 FQNNGV come from the germline V gene. The CDR3 has 15 amino acids. Trimming cost V 5 bases and J 2 bases, with 16 bases left between them. The CDR3 DNA follows: TGTGCCAGCAGCGGGGACAACATTCCTCCCTACGAGCAGTACTTC. This encodes CASSGDNIPPYEQYF.

The chain recombines TRBV5-4 with TRBJ1-2; a possible D gene is TRBD1 (6 bases). The germline V gene encodes CDR1 SGHNT and CDR2 YYREEE (reference sequence). The CDR3 is made up of 12 amino acids. V was shortened by 10 bases and J by 0 bases, with 10 bases between the two germline ends. This chain's CDR3 is CAGGETNYGYTF. The CDR3 bases are TGTGCCGGGGGCGAGACTAACTATGGCTACACCTTC.

The gene calls are TRBV6-6 and TRBJ1-6; D is undetermined. This CDR3 has 14 amino acids. The V gene's germline CDR1 is MNHNY and CDR2 SVGAGI (reference sequence). V lost 2 bases to trimming and J lost 5 bases, with 7 bases between them. This chain's CDR3 is CASSYAEDNSPLHF. CDR3 nucleotide sequence: TGTGCCAGCAGTTACGCGGAGGATAATTCACCCCTCCACTTT.

J is TRBJ2-2 and V is TRBV9, with D perhaps matching TRBD2 (5 bases). The germline V gene has CDR1 SGDLS and CDR2 YYNGEE. There are 17 residues in the CDR3. The ends were cut back, 3 bases at V and 2 bases at J, with 17 bases in the middle. This chain's CDR3 is CASSASKRTVNTGELFF. The CDR3 DNA sequence: TGTGCCAGCAGCGCATCGAAAAGGACTGTTAACACCGGGGAGCTGTTTTTT.

This clone showed up just once. The DNA for the CDR3 is TGTGCCAGCAGCCGCAGCGACAGCGCCTCTGGAAACACCATATATTTT. This sequence encodes CASSRSDSASGNTIYF. V gene TRBV13 combines with J gene TRBJ1-3; a weak D match, TRBD1 (5 bases). V lost 5 bases and J 0 bases, leaving 14 bases between the germline ends. The CDR3 is made up of 16 amino acids. Germline CDR1 PRHDT, CDR2 FYEKMQ (reference sequence).

The chain is built from TRBV5-4 and TRBJ2-2, with 9 bases that match TRBD2. The V segment lost 7 bases and the J segment 4 bases; nucleotides outside the gene matches: 8. CDR1 is SGHNT and CDR2 is YYREEE in the germline V gene (reference sequence). The CDR3 extends over 15 amino acids. Here the CDR3 reads CASGIGTSSTGELFF. The DNA for the CDR3 is TGTGCCAGCGGGATAGGGACTAGCAGCACCGGGGAGCTGTTTTTT.

The chain links TRBV2 to TRBJ1-1; weak D call: TRBD1 (5 bases). V was shortened by 6 bases and J by 3 bases, with 17 bases between the two germline ends. The CDR3 totals 15 residues. CDR1 and CDR2 from the germline V gene are SNHLY and FYNNEI. This chain's CDR3 is CASRGVTGRYTEAFF. Written as DNA, the CDR3 is TGTGCCAGCAGGGGGGTTACGGGGAGGTACACTGAAGCTTTCTTT.

The chain is built from TRBV10-3 and TRBJ2-7; 15 positions agree with TRBD2. Germline loops: CDR1 ENHRY, CDR2 SYGVKD. V was pared by 6 bases and J by 6 bases, with 3 bases of the junction left unmatched. This CDR3 region has 14 residues. CDR3 amino acids: CAIRPGLAGGEQYF. The DNA for the CDR3 is TGTGCCATCAGACCGGGACTAGCGGGGGGCGAGCAGTACTTC.

This chain joins TRBV25-1 and TRBJ1-1, with D possibly matching TRBD1 (5 bases). Germline CDR1 MGHDK, CDR2 SYGVNS. There are 15 residues in the CDR3. Trimming cost V 4 bases and J 2 bases, with 14 bases left between them. CDR3 bases: TGTGCCAGCAGTGTAGGAGCAGGGTTCAACACTGAAGCTTTCTTT. Amino acid sequence: CASSVGAGFNTEAFF.

To note about this clone: Other DNA sequences in this specimen translate into the identical CDR3. This sequence joins TRBV18 and TRBJ1-1; D unclear. The CDR3 is 13 amino acids. Germline-derived CDR1 and CDR2 are KGHSH and LQKENI. Deletions cut 6 bases from V and 0 bases from J, with 8 bases between. CDR3 amino acids: CASSLELNTEAFF. CDR3 sequence (DNA): TGTGCCAGCTCCCTAGAGTTGAACACTGAAGCTTTCTTT.

CDR3 nucleotides: TGTGCCACCAGTGATTTAAAGAGCGGGGTAAAAGATACGCAGTATTTT. This translates into CATSDLKSGVKDTQYF. This chain links TRBV24-1 with TRBJ2-3; 7 bases are a match to TRBD2. Germline loops: CDR1 KGHDR, CDR2 SFDVKD. The CDR3 covers 16 residues. The V and J ends lost 1 base and 5 bases, in that order; junction bases with no gene match: 8.

This clone was found a few times. V gene TRBV25-1 combines with J gene TRBJ2-1; D might be TRBD1 (6 bases). V dropped 3 bases and J dropped 8 bases, with 8 bases sitting between them. Germline lookup yields CDR1 MGHDK and CDR2 SYGVNS. The CDR3 totals 12 residues. The CDR3 DNA reads TGTGCCAGCAGTGACCACAGGGATGAGCAGTTCTTC. This encodes CASSDHRDEQFF.

The chain links TRBV19 to TRBJ2-1; 9 nucleotides line up with TRBD1. CDR3 size: 16 residues. Germline lookup yields CDR1 LNHDA and CDR2 SQIVND (reference sequence). The trim removed 5 bases at V and 6 bases at J, leaving 11 bases unmatched. The CDR3 sequence is CASSRRQGGTSNEQFF. The DNA for the CDR3 is TGTGCCAGTAGTCGACGACAGGGGGGGACCTCCAATGAGCAGTTCTTC.